This entry lists 16 T cell receptor beta chains sequenced from one sample in a study of T cell changes during pregnancy in multiple sclerosis. TCRdb's copy holds only in-frame clones and misses some; the assay was immunoSEQ multiplex PCR. Here the sample spans some 37,000 clones, 88% being singletons. Sequencing was performed on CD4+ T cells from peripheral blood mononuclear cells, taken in the first trimester of pregnancy. Source of these receptors: a female donor with multiple sclerosis, enrolled in a pregnancy study.

The rearrangement links TRBV9 to TRBJ2-1, with a weak D call TRBD2 (6 bases). Germline CDR1 and CDR2: SGDLS and YYNGEE. The germline V and J ends were trimmed by 0 bases and 9 bases, with 16 bases remaining between them. This CDR3 region has 15 residues. The CDR3 nucleotides read TGTGCCAGCAGCGTAGAAATGGGGACTGTCTTTGAGCAGTTCTTC. It is translated as CASSVEMGTVFEQFF.

V and J are TRBV2 and TRBJ2-1; 13 positions match TRBD2. The ends lost 6 bases at V and 8 bases at J; junction bases unmatched: 7. There are 15 residues in the CDR3. Germline-derived CDR1 and CDR2 are SNHLY and FYNNEI. This CDR3 is CASRRTSGSADEQFF. DNA of the CDR3: TGTGCCAGCAGACGGACTAGCGGGAGTGCCGATGAGCAGTTCTTC. The whole variable domain, remainder taken from reference TRBV2 and TRBJ2-1, is EPEVTQTPSHQVTQMGQEVILRCVPISNHLYFYWYRQILGQKVEFLVSFYNNEISEKSEIFDDQFSVERPDGSNFTLKIRSTKLEDSAMYFCASRRTSGSADEQFFGPGTRLTVL.

This sequence joins TRBV7-3 and TRBJ2-3; TRBD2 matches 8 bases. Germline CDR1 and CDR2: SGHTA and FQGTGA. There are 15 residues in the CDR3. The J segment lost 3 bases and the V segment lost 1 base, leaving 3 bases of the junction unmatched. The CDR3 loop reads CASSLRGLVTDTQYF. CDR3 DNA: TGTGCCAGCAGCTTAAGGGGACTAGTGACAGATACGCAGTATTTT.

This rearrangement joins TRBV21-1 to TRBJ2-1; TRBD2 was called by the table and not checked on the DNA. TRBV21-1 is marked as a pseudogene. The CDR3 contains 15 residues. The CDR3 bases are TGTGCCAGCATACTAGCGGGGGGGCCGGTGGATGAGCAGTTCTTC. This sequence encodes CASILAGGPVDEQFF.

The genes are TRBV10-3 and TRBJ1-2, with a weak D call TRBD1 (5 bases). Germline-derived CDR1 and CDR2 are ENHRY and SYGVKD. Between the trimmed V and J ends, which lost 5 bases and 2 bases, there was a span of 15 bases. The CDR3 covers 15 residues. CDR3: CAISKGLQLNYGYTF. For the CDR3, the DNA is TGTGCCATCAGTAAGGGGCTACAGTTAAACTATGGCTACACCTTC.

In this sample, this clone turned up once. V is TRBV29-1 and J is TRBJ1-2, with TRBD1 matching 9 bases. The J segment lost 9 bases and the V segment lost 1 base, leaving 9 bases of the junction unmatched. CDR3 size: 14 residues. Germline V CDR1 and CDR2: SQVTM, ANQGSEA. CDR3 DNA: TGCAGCGTTGAAGGTGACGGACAGGGGATGAGCTACACCTTC. Its protein product is CSVEGDGQGMSYTF.

The CDR3 sequence is CASSLVGQDYGYTF. The CDR3 DNA sequence: TGCGCCAGCAGCTTGGTGGGGCAGGACTATGGCTACACCTTC. The rearrangement uses TRBV5-1 and TRBJ1-2; TRBD1 is a possible D gene (5 bases). V was clipped by 0 bases and J by 3 bases, with 9 bases between them. This CDR3 has 14 amino acids. The germline V gene encodes CDR1 SGHRS and CDR2 YFSETQ.

The chain is built from TRBV7-9 and TRBJ1-4; D is perhaps TRBD1 (5 bases). CDR1 is SEHNR and CDR2 is FQNEAQ in the germline V gene (reference sequence). Trimming took off 5 bases at V and 5 bases at J, with 12 bases between the two ends. This CDR3 is built from 14 residues. The CDR3 reads CASSRQGYNEKLFF. CDR3 sequence (DNA): TGTGCCAGCAGCCGTCAGGGATACAATGAAAAACTGTTTTTT. The full variable domain, its missing parts supplied by reference TRBV7-9 and TRBJ1-4, is DTGVSQNPRHKITKRGQNVTFRCDPISEHNRLYWYRQTLGQGPEFLTYFQNEAQLEKSRLLSDRFSAERPKGSFSTLEIQRTEQGDSAMYLCASSRQGYNEKLFFGSGTQLSVL.

This clone was picked up one time. The chain employs TRBV5-1 and TRBJ1-4; TRBD1 is a possible D gene (5 bases). The CDR3 extends over 14 amino acids. CDR1 and CDR2 (germline): SGHRS, YFSETQ. Trimming removed 5 bases at V and 6 bases at J, with 14 bases between. Here the CDR3 reads CASRKGRGDEKLFF. The CDR3 region has the DNA TGCGCCAGCAGGAAAGGGAGGGGCGATGAAAAACTGTTTTTT.

This clone was seen only once. J is TRBJ2-7 and V is TRBV5-6, with a tentative D call TRBD1 (6 bases). CDR3 length: 16 amino acids. The germline CDR1 and CDR2 sequences are SGHDT and YYEEEE. Trimming cost V 4 bases and J 0 bases, with 17 bases left between them. The DNA for the CDR3 is TGTGCCAGCAGCAACCGGGACATCGGAAGCTCCTACGAGCAGTACTTC. Amino acid sequence: CASSNRDIGSSYEQYF.

The gene calls are TRBV9 and TRBJ2-5, with D possibly TRBD2 on 6 matching bases. V dropped 0 bases and J dropped 2 bases, with 14 bases sitting between them. The germline gives CDR1 SGDLS, CDR2 YYNGEE. The CDR3 extends over 16 amino acids. The chain's CDR3 is CASSVAAGPLQETQYF. As DNA, the CDR3 is TGTGCCAGCAGCGTAGCGGCGGGGCCACTTCAAGAGACCCAGTACTTC. Using reference TRBV9 and TRBJ2-5 for the parts outside the CDR3, the full variable domain is DSGVTQTPKHLITATGQRVTLRCSPRSGDLSVYWYQQSLDQGLQFLIQYYNGEERAKGNILERFSAQQFPDLHSELNLSSLELGDSALYFCASSVAAGPLQETQYFGPGTRLLVL.

With respect to this clone: At one of its ends the junction is not consistent with the germline gene, which may arise from a read error. The J gene is TRBJ1-2, the V gene TRBV6-5; 7 bases agree with TRBD1. The CDR3 contains 11 residues. Germline CDR1 MNHEY, CDR2 SVGAGI. In DNA, the CDR3 is TGTGCCATCTCGACAGGGAATGGCTGCACCTTC. As protein: CAISTGNGCTF.

This clone appeared a single time. V is TRBV30 and J is TRBJ1-2; D is unresolved. Trimming stripped 0 bases from V and 1 base from J, with 9 bases between. Germline CDR1 and CDR2: GTSNPN and SVGIG (reference sequence). The CDR3 spans 14 residues. CDR3: CAWSVQALNYGYTF. The CDR3 coding sequence is TGTGCCTGGAGTGTGCAGGCTCTTAACTATGGCTACACCTTC.

This clone was detected only a few times. The chain has TRBV28 and TRBJ2-3; 10 bases are shared with TRBD2. After removal of 3 bases from V and 0 bases from J, the junction contained 9 bases not matched to a gene. This CDR3 is built from 18 residues. CDR1 is MDHEN, CDR2 SYDVKM, per germline. The CDR3 DNA reads TGTGCCAGCAGTTTTTTTCCAGGACTAGCGGCTAGCACAGATACGCAGTATTTT. The encoded protein is CASSFFPGLAASTDTQYF. Full variable domain (rest looked up from reference TRBV28 and TRBJ2-3): DVKVTQSSRYLVKRTGEKVFLECVQDMDHENMFWYRQDPGLGLRLIYFSYDVKMKEKGDIPEGYSVSREKKERFSLILESASTNQTSMYLCASSFFPGLAASTDTQYFGPGTRLTVL.

The chain is built from TRBV7-3 and TRBJ2-5, with 13 bases matching TRBD2. The V and J ends lost 5 bases and 2 bases, in that order; junction bases with no gene match: 11. The V gene's germline CDR1 is SGHTA and CDR2 FQGTGA. This CDR3 comprises 18 residues. The CDR3 here is CASSNGGLAGDIQETQYF. In DNA, the CDR3 is TGTGCCAGCAGCAATGGTGGACTAGCGGGGGACATACAAGAGACCCAGTACTTC.

The chain joins TRBV30 to TRBJ2-2; 9 nucleotides agree with TRBD2. Trimming cost V 3 bases and J 3 bases; bases outside gene matches: 11. Germline loops: CDR1 GTSNPN, CDR2 SVGIG (reference sequence). The CDR3 has 17 residues. The CDR3 DNA is TGTGCCTGGAGAATAATCGCGGGAGGGACAGACACCGGGGAGCTGTTTTTT. Its protein is CAWRIIAGGTDTGELFF.